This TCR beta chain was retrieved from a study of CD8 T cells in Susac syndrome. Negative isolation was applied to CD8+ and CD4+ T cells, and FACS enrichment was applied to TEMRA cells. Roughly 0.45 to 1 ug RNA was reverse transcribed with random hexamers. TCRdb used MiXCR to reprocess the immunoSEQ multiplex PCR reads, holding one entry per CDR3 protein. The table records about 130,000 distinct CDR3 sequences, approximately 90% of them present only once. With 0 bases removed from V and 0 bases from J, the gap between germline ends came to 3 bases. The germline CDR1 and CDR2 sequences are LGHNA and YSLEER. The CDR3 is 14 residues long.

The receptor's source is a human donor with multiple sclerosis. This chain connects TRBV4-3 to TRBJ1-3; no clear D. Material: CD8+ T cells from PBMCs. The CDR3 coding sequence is TGCGCCAGCAGCCAAGAGGGCTCTGGAAACACCATATATTTT. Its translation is CASSQEGSGNTIYF.